Following are 24 T cell receptor beta chains from one sample sequenced in a study of T-cell reconstitution after alpha-beta-depleted transplantation in children. Unique molecular identifiers were used to barcode this TCRbeta library. A single record per CDR3 protein comes from TCRdb applying MiXCR to the PCR reads. The data hold 250,000 to 300,000 distinct CDR3 sequences, with approximately 10% observed a single time. The source was peripheral blood, collected 180 days after TCRalphabeta/CD19-depleted stem cell transplant. The receptors originated from a male patient under 10 years old who had a stem cell transplant for chronic granulomatous disease, so the T cells may come from the graft donor.

This clonotype was counted many times. This chain joins TRBV20-1 and TRBJ1-1; TRBD1 matches 7 bases. The CDR3 runs to 14 residues. Trimming cost V 3 bases and J 0 bases; bases outside gene matches: 4. Germline loops: CDR1 DFQATT, CDR2 SNEGSKA (reference sequence). DNA of the CDR3: TGCAGTGCTAGGGATGACAGGGTGAACACTGAAGCTTTCTTT. Translation: CSARDDRVNTEAFF.

This clonotype was detected ten times or more. This chain joins TRBV4-1 and TRBJ2-1, with TRBD1 matching 11 bases. The CDR3 sequence is 13 residues long. The ends lost 6 bases at V and 10 bases at J; junction bases unmatched: 5. Germline CDR1 is MGHRA and CDR2 is YSYEKL. CDR3 residues: CASRRTGGREQFF. CDR3 bases: TGCGCCAGCAGGAGGACAGGGGGCAGGGAGCAGTTCTTC.

This clonotype was recorded many times. V gene TRBV27 combines with J gene TRBJ2-5; perhaps TRBD2 as D (5 bases). This CDR3 spans 13 amino acids. The germline CDR1 and CDR2 sequences are MNHEY and SMNVEV (reference sequence). The germline V and J ends were trimmed by 1 base and 5 bases, with 8 bases remaining between them. The CDR3 sequence: CASSLYSGETQYF. CDR3 sequence (DNA): TGTGCCAGCAGTTTATATTCGGGGGAGACCCAGTACTTC.

This clonotype has a count of ten or more. This sequence joins TRBV11-2 and TRBJ2-7; no clear D gene. Germline CDR1 SGHAT, CDR2 FQNNGV. This CDR3 has 12 amino acids. V gave up 6 bases and J gave up 5 bases, with 11 bases separating them. CDR3 sequence (DNA): TGTGCCAGCAGTTTGCCGATCCACGAGCAGTACTTC. As protein: CASSLPIHEQYF.

The rearrangement joins TRBV4-2 to TRBJ1-1; D is possibly TRBD1 (5 bases). The CDR3 has 13 residues. V dropped 10 bases and J dropped 4 bases, with 16 bases sitting between them. The V gene's germline CDR1 is LGHNA and CDR2 YNFKEQ. CDR3 in amino acids: CAIGGRGGTEAFF. The CDR3 bases are TGTGCCATCGGCGGGAGGGGAGGCACTGAAGCTTTCTTT.

The chain combines TRBV6-1 with TRBJ2-2, with 11 bases aligning to TRBD2. The CDR3 sequence is 16 residues long. Germline CDR1 is MNHNS and CDR2 is SASEGT. The V gene end was trimmed by 6 bases and the J gene end by 7 bases; junction bases not matched to a gene: 10. The CDR3 nucleotides read TGTGCCAGCAGAACTATAGCGGGAGGGCCCTTCGGGGAGCTGTTTTTT. Encoded protein: CASRTIAGGPFGELFF.

Ten or more counts support this clonotype. The chain joins TRBV9 to TRBJ2-1; no reliable D call. V was shortened by 1 base and J by 10 bases, with 18 bases between the two germline ends. Looked up from germline, CDR1 is SGDLS and CDR2 is YYNGEE. CDR3 length: 15 amino acids. CDR3 in DNA: TGTGCCAGCAGCGTAAGGGTGGCGGCGTCGGGCGAGCAGTTCTTC. Its protein is CASSVRVAASGEQFF.

This clonotype occurred many times. V and J are TRBV29-1 and TRBJ1-3; D is unresolved. Trimming left V 4 bases short and J 4 bases short, with 8 bases between. Per germline, CDR1 SQVTM and CDR2 ANQGSEA. The CDR3 covers 12 residues. The CDR3 spells CSVVKPGNTIYF. CDR3 coding DNA: TGCAGCGTTGTCAAGCCCGGAAACACCATATATTTT.

The sample holds many counts of this clonotype. The V call is TRBV4-2, the J call TRBJ1-1, with D possibly being TRBD1 (5 bases). Germline-derived CDR1 and CDR2 are LGHNA and YNFKEQ. The CDR3 extends over 14 amino acids. The V end was cut by 0 bases, the J end by 4 bases, with 9 bases between. The CDR3 nucleotides are TGTGCCAGCAGCCAAGATGGGGGATCCACTGAAGCTTTCTTT. Amino acid sequence: CASSQDGGSTEAFF.

This clonotype was detected many times. V and J are TRBV5-1 and TRBJ2-6; D possibly corresponds to TRBD2 (5 bases). Trimming left V 0 bases short and J 1 base short, with 23 bases between. Looked up from germline, CDR1 is SGHRS and CDR2 is YFSETQ. This CDR3 comprises 21 residues. CDR3 DNA sequence: TGCGCCAGCAGCTTGGACAGACCCGCCGGGAAGTCGGGTTCTGGGGCCAACGTCCTGACTTTC. Its translation: CASSLDRPAGKSGSGANVLTF.

This clonotype has ten or more counts. The chain uses TRBV10-3 and TRBJ1-1, with D possibly TRBD1 on 5 matching bases. Germline V gene lookup returns CDR1 ENHRY and CDR2 SYGVKD. V was cut by 0 bases and J by 5 bases, with 13 bases left in between. This CDR3 comprises 15 residues. The CDR3 sequence: CAISESLTAVTEAFF. CDR3 nucleotides: TGTGCCATCAGTGAGTCGCTGACAGCTGTAACTGAAGCTTTCTTT.

The chain is built from TRBV15 and TRBJ2-2; D gene uncertain. Trimming shortened V by 5 bases and J by 3 bases, and 25 bases separated the two germline ends. CDR1 is LNHNV, CDR2 YYDKDF, per germline (reference sequence). This CDR3 region has 19 residues. The CDR3 region is CATSSIAPSSDGDTGELFF. In DNA, the CDR3 is TGTGCCACCAGCTCTATAGCCCCCAGCAGCGATGGGGACACCGGGGAGCTGTTTTTT. Full variable domain (outside the CDR3, taken from reference TRBV15 and TRBJ2-2): DAMVIQNPRYQVTQFGKPVTLSCSQTLNHNVMYWYQQKSSQAPKLLFHYYDKDFNNEADTPDNFQSRRPNTSFCFLDIRSPGLGDTAMYLCATSSIAPSSDGDTGELFFGEGSRLTVL.

In this sample, this clonotype turned up many times. This chain joins TRBV5-1 and TRBJ2-3; the D is unclear. The CDR3 has 15 amino acids. V was clipped by 1 base and J by 2 bases, with 11 bases between them. Germline CDR1 and CDR2: SGHRS and YFSETQ. Here the CDR3 DNA reads TGCGCCAGCAGCTTGTCCGGACCCGACACAGATACGCAGTATTTT. This sequence encodes CASSLSGPDTDTQYF.

This clonotype was counted many times. The V call is TRBV5-1, the J call TRBJ2-5; D may correspond to TRBD1 or TRBD2 (5 bases each). Germline CDR1 is SGHRS and CDR2 is YFSETQ. The length of the CDR3 is 17 residues. V lost 2 bases, J lost 3 bases, and 20 bases lay in between. CDR3 sequence: CASSLGDRLLLEETQYF. Here the CDR3 DNA reads TGCGCCAGCAGCTTAGGTGACAGACTACTGTTAGAAGAGACCCAGTACTTC.

This clonotype showed up many times. J is TRBJ2-5 and V is TRBV12-3 or TRBV12-4; 8 nucleotides agree with TRBD2. This CDR3 contains 14 residues. With 7 bases clipped from V and 4 bases from J, the junction kept 8 bases outside the gene matches. The CDR3 spells CASTRSGTVETQYF. For the CDR3, the DNA is TGTGCCAGCACCCGTAGCGGGACGGTAGAGACCCAGTACTTC.

This clonotype has a handful of counts. This chain connects TRBV28 to TRBJ2-7, with D perhaps TRBD1 (6 bases). V dropped 3 bases and J dropped 0 bases, with 9 bases sitting between them. CDR3 length equals 14 residues. Germline V gene sequence: CDR1 MDHEN, CDR2 SYDVKM. The CDR3 spells CASSFKGDSYEQYF. In DNA form, the CDR3 reads TGTGCCAGCAGTTTCAAGGGGGACTCCTACGAGCAGTACTTC. The full variable domain, its missing parts supplied by reference TRBV28 and TRBJ2-7, is DVKVTQSSRYLVKRTGEKVFLECVQDMDHENMFWYRQDPGLGLRLIYFSYDVKMKEKGDIPEGYSVSREKKERFSLILESASTNQTSMYLCASSFKGDSYEQYFGPGTRLTVT.

This clonotype has ten or more counts. The germline gene is not matched at one end of the junction; a read error may be the cause. This chain joins TRBV5-5 and TRBJ2-2; 10 bases agree with TRBD1. The germline V gene has CDR1 SGHKS and CDR2 YYEKEE (reference sequence). The CDR3 contains 14 residues. The CDR3 coding sequence is TGTGCCAGCAGGTTGGACAGGGGGTACGGGGAGCTGTTTTTT. Amino acid sequence: CASRLDRGYGELFF.

This clonotype was counted many times. The chain links TRBV6-5 to TRBJ1-6; D unresolved. Trimming removed 2 bases from V and 7 bases from J, with 15 bases in between. Germline CDR1 and CDR2: MNHEY and SVGAGI. The CDR3 sequence is 16 residues long. CDR3 in DNA: TGTGCCAGCAGTTACCCGCCTGGTTCCTTAAATTCACCCCTCCACTTT. It yields the protein CASSYPPGSLNSPLHF.

This clonotype appeared many times. The V call is TRBV15, the J call TRBJ2-1, with D tentatively TRBD1 or TRBD2 (5 bases each). The CDR3 runs 14 residues. CDR1 LNHNV and CDR2 YYDKDF come from the germline V gene (reference sequence). The V end lost 2 bases, the J end lost 6 bases, and 11 bases lay between the germline ends. CDR3 residues: CATSRSGPVNEQFF. In DNA form, the CDR3 reads TGTGCCACCAGCAGATCGGGGCCCGTCAATGAGCAGTTCTTC.

This clonotype appeared many times. The rearrangement joins TRBV7-9 to TRBJ1-6, with 7 bases matching TRBD1. In germline, CDR1 is SEHNR, CDR2 FQNEAQ (reference sequence). Germline trimming cut 4 bases from V and 6 bases from J; bases unmatched to any gene: 9. The CDR3 spans 16 residues. The CDR3 here is CASSSPQGDINSPLHF. CDR3 bases: TGTGCCAGCAGCTCCCCCCAGGGGGATATTAATTCACCCCTCCACTTT. The full variable domain, rest sourced from reference TRBV7-9 and TRBJ1-6, is DTGVSQNPRHKITKRGQNVTFRCDPISEHNRLYWYRQTLGQGPEFLTYFQNEAQLEKSRLLSDRFSAERPKGSFSTLEIQRTEQGDSAMYLCASSSPQGDINSPLHFGNGTRLTVT.

At least ten counts were recorded for this clonotype. The chain uses TRBV20-1 and TRBJ2-5; a weak D match, TRBD1 (5 bases). The V end was cut by 6 bases, the J end by 7 bases, with 15 bases between. Germline assignment: CDR1 DFQATT and CDR2 SNEGSKA (reference sequence). CDR3 length: 12 residues. CDR3 DNA sequence: TGCAGTGCCCCACCTGGGGCCGGGACCCAGTACTTC. Amino acids: CSAPPGAGTQYF.

This clonotype has at least ten counts. The chain employs TRBV28 and TRBJ2-5, with 10 bases identical to TRBD1. This CDR3 spans 17 amino acids. CDR1 and CDR2 (germline): MDHEN, SYDVKM. The V gene end was trimmed by 7 bases and the J gene end by 3 bases; junction bases not matched to a gene: 14. This CDR3 is CASNFDLRDRGKETQYF. CDR3 coding DNA: TGTGCCAGCAATTTTGACCTCCGGGACAGGGGAAAAGAGACCCAGTACTTC. The whole variable domain, remainder taken from reference TRBV28 and TRBJ2-5, is DVKVTQSSRYLVKRTGEKVFLECVQDMDHENMFWYRQDPGLGLRLIYFSYDVKMKEKGDIPEGYSVSREKKERFSLILESASTNQTSMYLCASNFDLRDRGKETQYFGPGTRLLVL.

The chain carries TRBV7-9 and TRBJ1-2; D is unclear. V was pared by 3 bases and J by 5 bases, with 16 bases between. Germline V gene lookup returns CDR1 SEHNR and CDR2 FQNEAQ (reference sequence). The CDR3 loop spans 15 amino acids. CDR3 coding DNA: TGTGCCAGCAGCTTCCCTGATTGGGATTTTTATGGCTACACCTTC. Its translation is CASSFPDWDFYGYTF.

This clonotype was picked up many times. The rearrangement joins TRBV5-1 to TRBJ1-1; 7 bases agree with TRBD1. This CDR3 has 14 amino acids. The junction had 5 bases not matched to a gene; V was cut back by 2 bases and J by 4 bases. CDR1 and CDR2 from the germline V gene are SGHRS and YFSETQ. CDR3 sequence: CASSFGRGGTEAFF. CDR3 bases: TGCGCCAGCAGCTTCGGCAGGGGGGGCACTGAAGCTTTCTTT.